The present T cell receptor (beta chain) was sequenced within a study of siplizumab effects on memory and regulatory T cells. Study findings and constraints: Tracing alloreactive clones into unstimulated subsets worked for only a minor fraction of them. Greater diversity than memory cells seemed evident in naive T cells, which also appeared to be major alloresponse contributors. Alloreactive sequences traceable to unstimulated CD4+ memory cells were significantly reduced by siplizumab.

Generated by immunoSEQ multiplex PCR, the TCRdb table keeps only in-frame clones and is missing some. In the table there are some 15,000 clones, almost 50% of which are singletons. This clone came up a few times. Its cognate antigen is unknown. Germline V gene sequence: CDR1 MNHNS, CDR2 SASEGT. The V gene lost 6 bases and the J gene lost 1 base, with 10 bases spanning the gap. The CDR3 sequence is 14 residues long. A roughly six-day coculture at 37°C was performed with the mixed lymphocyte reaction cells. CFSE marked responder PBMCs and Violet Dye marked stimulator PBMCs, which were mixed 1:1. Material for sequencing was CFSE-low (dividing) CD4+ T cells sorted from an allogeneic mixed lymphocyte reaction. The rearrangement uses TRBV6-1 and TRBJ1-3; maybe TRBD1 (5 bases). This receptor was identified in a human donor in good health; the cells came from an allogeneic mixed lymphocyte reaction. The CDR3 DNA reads TGTGCCAGCAGACCCGCAGGGTCTGGAAACACCATATATTTT. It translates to CASRPAGSGNTIYF.